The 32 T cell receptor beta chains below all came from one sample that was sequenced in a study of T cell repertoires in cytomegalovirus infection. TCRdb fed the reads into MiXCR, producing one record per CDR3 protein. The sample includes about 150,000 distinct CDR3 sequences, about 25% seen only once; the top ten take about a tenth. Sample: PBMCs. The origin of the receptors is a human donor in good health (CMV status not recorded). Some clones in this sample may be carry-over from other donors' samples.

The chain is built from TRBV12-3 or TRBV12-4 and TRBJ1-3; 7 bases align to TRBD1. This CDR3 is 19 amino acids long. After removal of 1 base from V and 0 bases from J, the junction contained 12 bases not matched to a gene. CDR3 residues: CASSLEGQIGAYSGNTIYF. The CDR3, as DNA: TGTGCCAGCAGTTTAGAGGGACAGATCGGGGCCTACTCTGGAAACACCATATATTTT.

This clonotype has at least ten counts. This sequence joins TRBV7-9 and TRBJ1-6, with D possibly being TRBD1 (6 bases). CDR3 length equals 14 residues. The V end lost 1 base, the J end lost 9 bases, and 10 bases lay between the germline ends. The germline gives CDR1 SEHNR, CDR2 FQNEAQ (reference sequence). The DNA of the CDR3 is TGTGCCAGCAGCTTAGATTCCAGGGGTTCACCCCTCCACTTT. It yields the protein CASSLDSRGSPLHF.

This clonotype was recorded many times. CDR3: CASSLVGTSGAYEQYF. The CDR3 nucleotides read TGTGCCAGCAGCTTAGTTGGGACTAGCGGAGCCTACGAGCAGTACTTC. The chain uses TRBV7-2 and TRBJ2-7, with 11 bases that match TRBD2. V gave up 1 base and J gave up 2 bases; unmatched junction bases: 4. The CDR3 sequence is 16 residues long. From germline, CDR1 is SGHTA and CDR2 FQGNSA.

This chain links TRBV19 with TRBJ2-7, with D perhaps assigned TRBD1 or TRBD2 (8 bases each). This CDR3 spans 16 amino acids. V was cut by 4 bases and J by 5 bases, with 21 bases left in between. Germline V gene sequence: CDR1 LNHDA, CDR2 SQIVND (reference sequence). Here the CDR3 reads CASSTAGGQGVDEQYF. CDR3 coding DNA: TGTGCCAGTAGTACGGCGGGAGGACAGGGAGTCGACGAGCAGTACTTC.

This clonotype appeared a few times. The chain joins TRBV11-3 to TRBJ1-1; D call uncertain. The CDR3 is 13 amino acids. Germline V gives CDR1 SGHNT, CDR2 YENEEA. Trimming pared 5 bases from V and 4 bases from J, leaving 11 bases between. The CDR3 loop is CASSVGSGTEAFF. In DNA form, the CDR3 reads TGTGCCAGCAGCGTGGGGTCGGGCACTGAAGCTTTCTTT. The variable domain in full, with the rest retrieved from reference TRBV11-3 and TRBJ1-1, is EAGVVQSPRYKIIEKKQPVAFWCNPISGHNTLYWYLQNLGQGPELLIRYENEEAVDDSQLPKDRFSAERLKGVDSTLKIQPAELGDSAVYLCASSVGSGTEAFFGQGTRLTVV.

For the CDR3, the DNA is TGCAGCGTTGGCACGGGGGGAGGTAGGAACATTCAGTACTTC. Translated: CSVGTGGGRNIQYF. The genes are TRBV29-1 and TRBJ2-4; 7 nucleotides match TRBD2. This CDR3 has 14 residues. The junction had 10 bases not matched to a gene; V was cut back by 4 bases and J by 7 bases. Germline lookup yields CDR1 SQVTM and CDR2 ANQGSEA.

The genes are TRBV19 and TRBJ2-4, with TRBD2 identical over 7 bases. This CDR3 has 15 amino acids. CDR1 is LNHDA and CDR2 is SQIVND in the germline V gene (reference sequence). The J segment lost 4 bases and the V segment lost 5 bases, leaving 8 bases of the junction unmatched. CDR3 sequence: CASSSDGTTKNIQYF. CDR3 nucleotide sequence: TGTGCCAGTAGTTCTGACGGGACTACGAAAAACATTCAGTACTTC.

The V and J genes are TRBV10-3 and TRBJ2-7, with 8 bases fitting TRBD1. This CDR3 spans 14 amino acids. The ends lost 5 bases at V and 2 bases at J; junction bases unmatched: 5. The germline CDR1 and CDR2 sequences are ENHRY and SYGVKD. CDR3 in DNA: TGTGCCATCAGTTCAGGACAGGGCCCCTACGAGCAGTACTTC. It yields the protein CAISSGQGPYEQYF.

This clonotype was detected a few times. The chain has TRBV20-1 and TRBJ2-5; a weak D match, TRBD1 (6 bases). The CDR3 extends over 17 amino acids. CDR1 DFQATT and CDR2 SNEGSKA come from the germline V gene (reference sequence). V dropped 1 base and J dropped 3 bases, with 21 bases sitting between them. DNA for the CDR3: TGCAGTGCTAGAGCCGAACCAGGGGACACCCAGGAAGAGACCCAGTACTTC. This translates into CSARAEPGDTQEETQYF.

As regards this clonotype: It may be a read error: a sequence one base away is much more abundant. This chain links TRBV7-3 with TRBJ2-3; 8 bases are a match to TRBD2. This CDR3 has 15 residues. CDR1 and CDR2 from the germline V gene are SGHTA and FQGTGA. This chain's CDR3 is CASCLVGGRTDMQYF. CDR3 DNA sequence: TGTGCCAGCTGTCTGGTCGGCGGGAGGACAGATATGCAGTATTTT. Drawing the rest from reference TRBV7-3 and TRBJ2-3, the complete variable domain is GAGVSQTPSNKVTEKGKYVELRCDPISGHTALYWYRQSLGQGPEFLIYFQGTGAADDSGLPNDRFFAVRPEGSVSTLKIQRTERGDSAVYLCASCLVGGRTDMQYFGPGTRLTVL.

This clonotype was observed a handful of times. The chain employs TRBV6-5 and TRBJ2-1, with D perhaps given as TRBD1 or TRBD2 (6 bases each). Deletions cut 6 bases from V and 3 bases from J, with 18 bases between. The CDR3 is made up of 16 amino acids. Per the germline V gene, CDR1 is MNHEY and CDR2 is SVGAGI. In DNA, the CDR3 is TGTGCCAGCAGACCTGATAGGGGGGCAATCTACAATGAGCAGTTCTTC. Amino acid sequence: CASRPDRGAIYNEQFF.

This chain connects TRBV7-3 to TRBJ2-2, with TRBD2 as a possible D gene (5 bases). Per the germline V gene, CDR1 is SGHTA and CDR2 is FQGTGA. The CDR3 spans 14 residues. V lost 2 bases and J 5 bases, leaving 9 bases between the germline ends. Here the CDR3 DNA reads TGTGCCAGCAGCTTAGATACGGGAACCGGGGAGCTGTTTTTT. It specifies CASSLDTGTGELFF.

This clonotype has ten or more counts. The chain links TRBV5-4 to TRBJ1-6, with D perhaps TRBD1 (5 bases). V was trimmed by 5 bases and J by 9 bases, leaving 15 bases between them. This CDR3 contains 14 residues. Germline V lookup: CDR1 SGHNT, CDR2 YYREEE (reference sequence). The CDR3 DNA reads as TGTGCCAGCAGTACGGACAATCTTGCTTCACCCCTCCACTTT. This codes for CASSTDNLASPLHF.

DNA of the CDR3: TGTGCCACCAGCAGAGTCCCAAATGAAAAACTGTTTTTT. This codes for CATSRVPNEKLFF. This sequence joins TRBV15 and TRBJ1-4; no clear D gene. CDR1 and CDR2 from the germline V gene are LNHNV and YYDKDF (reference sequence). This CDR3 region has 13 residues. V was clipped by 1 base and J by 5 bases, with 5 bases between them.

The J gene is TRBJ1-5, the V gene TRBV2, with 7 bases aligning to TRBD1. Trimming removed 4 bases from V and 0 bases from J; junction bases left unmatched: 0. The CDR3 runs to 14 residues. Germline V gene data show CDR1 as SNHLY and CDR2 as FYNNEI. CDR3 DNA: TGTGCCAGCAGTGCAGGGGGTAGCAATCAGCCCCAGCATTTT. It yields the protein CASSAGGSNQPQHF. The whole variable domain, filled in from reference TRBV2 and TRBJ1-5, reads EPEVTQTPSHQVTQMGQEVILRCVPISNHLYFYWYRQILGQKVEFLVSFYNNEISEKSEIFDDQFSVERPDGSNFTLKIRSTKLEDSAMYFCASSAGGSNQPQHFGDGTRLSIL.

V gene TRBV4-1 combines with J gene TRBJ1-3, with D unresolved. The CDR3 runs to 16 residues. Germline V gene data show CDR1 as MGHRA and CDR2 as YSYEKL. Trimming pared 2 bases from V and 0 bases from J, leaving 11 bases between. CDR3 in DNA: TGCGCCAGCAGCCAATTCGTCGGCAGCTCTGGAAACACCATATATTTT. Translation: CASSQFVGSSGNTIYF.

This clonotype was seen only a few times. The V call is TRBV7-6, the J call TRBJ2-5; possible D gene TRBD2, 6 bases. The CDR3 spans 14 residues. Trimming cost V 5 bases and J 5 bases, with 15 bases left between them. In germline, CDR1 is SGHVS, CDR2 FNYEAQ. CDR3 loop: CASSPGGATETQYF. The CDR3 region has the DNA TGTGCCAGCAGCCCCGGCGGGGCCACGGAGACCCAGTACTTC.

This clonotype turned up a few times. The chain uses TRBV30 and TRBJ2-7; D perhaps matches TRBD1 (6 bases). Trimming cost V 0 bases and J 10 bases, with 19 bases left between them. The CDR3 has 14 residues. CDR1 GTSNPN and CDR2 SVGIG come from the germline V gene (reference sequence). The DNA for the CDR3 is TGTGCCTGGAGTGTAACTATTTTCAGGGGCTACCAGTACTTC. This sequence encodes CAWSVTIFRGYQYF. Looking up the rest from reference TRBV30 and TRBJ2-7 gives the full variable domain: SQTIHQWPATLVQPVGSPLSLECTVEGTSNPNLYWYRQAAGRGLQLLFYSVGIGQISSEVPQNLSASRPQDRQFILSSKKLLLSDSGFYLCAWSVTIFRGYQYFGPGTRLTVT.

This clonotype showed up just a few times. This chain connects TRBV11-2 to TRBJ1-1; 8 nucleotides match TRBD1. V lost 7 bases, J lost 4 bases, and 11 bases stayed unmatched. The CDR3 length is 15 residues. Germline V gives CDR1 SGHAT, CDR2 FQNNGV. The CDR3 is CASTRPDRGLTEAFF. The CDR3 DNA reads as TGTGCCAGCACCCGCCCCGACAGGGGACTCACTGAAGCTTTCTTT.

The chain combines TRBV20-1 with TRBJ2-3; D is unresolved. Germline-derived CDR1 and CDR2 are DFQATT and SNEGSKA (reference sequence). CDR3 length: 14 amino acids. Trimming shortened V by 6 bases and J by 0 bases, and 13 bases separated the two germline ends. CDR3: CSAPTLTSTDTQYF. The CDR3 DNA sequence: TGCAGTGCCCCTACCCTCACTAGCACAGATACGCAGTATTTT.

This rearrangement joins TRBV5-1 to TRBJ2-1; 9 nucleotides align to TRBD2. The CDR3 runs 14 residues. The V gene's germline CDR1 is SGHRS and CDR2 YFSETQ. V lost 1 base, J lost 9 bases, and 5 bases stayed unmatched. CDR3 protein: CASSLSTSGGEQFF. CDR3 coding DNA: TGCGCCAGCAGCTTGTCGACTAGCGGAGGTGAGCAGTTCTTC.

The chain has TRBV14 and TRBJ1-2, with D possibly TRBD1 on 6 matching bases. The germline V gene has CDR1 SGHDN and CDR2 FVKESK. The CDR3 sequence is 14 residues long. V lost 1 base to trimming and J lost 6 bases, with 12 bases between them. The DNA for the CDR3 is TGTGCCAGCAGCCAAGCGTGGACAGTGGATGGCTACACCTTC. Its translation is CASSQAWTVDGYTF.

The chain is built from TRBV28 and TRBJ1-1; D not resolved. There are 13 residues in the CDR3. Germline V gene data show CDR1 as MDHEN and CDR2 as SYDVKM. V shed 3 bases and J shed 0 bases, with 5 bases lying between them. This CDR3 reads CASSLLLNTEAFF. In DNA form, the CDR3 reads TGTGCCAGCAGTTTGCTCCTGAACACTGAAGCTTTCTTT.

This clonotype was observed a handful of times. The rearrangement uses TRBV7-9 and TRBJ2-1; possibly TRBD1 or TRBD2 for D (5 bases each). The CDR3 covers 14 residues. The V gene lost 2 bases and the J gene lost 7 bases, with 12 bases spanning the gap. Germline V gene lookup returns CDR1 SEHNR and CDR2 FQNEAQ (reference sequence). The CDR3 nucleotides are TGTGCCAGCAGCTTAACGGGACCCTCGAATGAGCAGTTCTTC. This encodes CASSLTGPSNEQFF.

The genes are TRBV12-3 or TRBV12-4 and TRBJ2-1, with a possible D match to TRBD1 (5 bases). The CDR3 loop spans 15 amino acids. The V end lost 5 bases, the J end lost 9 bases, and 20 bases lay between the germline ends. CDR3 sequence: CASSRYHPTGSEQFF. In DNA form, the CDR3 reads TGTGCCAGCAGTCGTTACCATCCAACAGGATCTGAGCAGTTCTTC.

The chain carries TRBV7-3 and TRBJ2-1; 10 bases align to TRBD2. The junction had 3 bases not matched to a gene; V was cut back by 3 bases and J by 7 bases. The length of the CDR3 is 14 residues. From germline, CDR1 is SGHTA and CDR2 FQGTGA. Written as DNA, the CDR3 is TGTGCCAGCAGCTTCCTAGCGGGAGTTAATGAGCAGTTCTTC. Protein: CASSFLAGVNEQFF.

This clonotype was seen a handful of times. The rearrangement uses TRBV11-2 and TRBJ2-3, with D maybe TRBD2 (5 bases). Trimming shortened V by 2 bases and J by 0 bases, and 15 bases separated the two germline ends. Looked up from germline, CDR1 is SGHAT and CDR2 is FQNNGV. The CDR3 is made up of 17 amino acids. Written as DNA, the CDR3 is TGTGCCAGCAGCTTATGGTTCTCTAGCTCTAGCACAGATACGCAGTATTTT. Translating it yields CASSLWFSSSSTDTQYF.

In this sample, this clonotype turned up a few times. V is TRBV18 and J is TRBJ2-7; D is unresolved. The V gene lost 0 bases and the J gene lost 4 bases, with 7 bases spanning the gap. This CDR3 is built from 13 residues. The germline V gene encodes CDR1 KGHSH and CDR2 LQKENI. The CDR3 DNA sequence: TGTGCCAGCTCACCACCGTCTGGGTACGAGCAGTACTTC. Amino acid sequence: CASSPPSGYEQYF.

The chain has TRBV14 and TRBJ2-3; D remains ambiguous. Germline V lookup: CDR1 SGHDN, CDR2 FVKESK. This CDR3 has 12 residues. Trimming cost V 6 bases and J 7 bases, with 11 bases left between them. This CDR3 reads CASSPEGNTQYF. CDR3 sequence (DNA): TGTGCCAGCAGTCCAGAAGGGAATACGCAGTATTTT.

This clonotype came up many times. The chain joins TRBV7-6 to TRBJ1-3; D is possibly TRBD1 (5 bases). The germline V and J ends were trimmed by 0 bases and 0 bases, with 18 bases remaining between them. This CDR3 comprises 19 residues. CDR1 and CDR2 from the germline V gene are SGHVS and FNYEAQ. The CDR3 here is CASSLAETALGGSGNTIYF. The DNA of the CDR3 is TGTGCCAGCAGCTTAGCCGAAACAGCCCTCGGGGGCTCTGGAAACACCATATATTTT.

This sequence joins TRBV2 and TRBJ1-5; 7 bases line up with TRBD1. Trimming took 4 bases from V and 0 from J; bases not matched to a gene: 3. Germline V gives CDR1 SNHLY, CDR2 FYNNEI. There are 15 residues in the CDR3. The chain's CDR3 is CASSVQGNSNQPQHF. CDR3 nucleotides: TGTGCCAGCAGTGTACAGGGGAATAGCAATCAGCCCCAGCATTTT. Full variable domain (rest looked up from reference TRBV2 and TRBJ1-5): EPEVTQTPSHQVTQMGQEVILRCVPISNHLYFYWYRQILGQKVEFLVSFYNNEISEKSEIFDDQFSVERPDGSNFTLKIRSTKLEDSAMYFCASSVQGNSNQPQHFGDGTRLSIL.

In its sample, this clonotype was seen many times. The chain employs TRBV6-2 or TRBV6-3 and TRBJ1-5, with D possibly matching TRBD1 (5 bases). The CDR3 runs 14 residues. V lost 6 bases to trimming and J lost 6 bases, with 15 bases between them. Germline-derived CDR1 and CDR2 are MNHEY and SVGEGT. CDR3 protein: CASRAPGEAQPQHF. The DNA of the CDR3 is TGTGCCAGCAGAGCCCCGGGGGAGGCTCAGCCCCAGCATTTT.